This TCR beta chain was sequenced during a study of CD8+CD57+ T cells in acquired aplastic anemia. Background on the study: Sorting CD4+ and CD8+ cells gave DNA averaging 3.2 ug.

This CDR3 is built from 16 residues. The germline V gene encodes CDR1 SGHTA and CDR2 FQGTGA. Study-wide points: Overlapping CD8+ CDR3 repertoires of patients and controls contained approximately 29 shared sequences. Patients and healthy controls showed no significant CD8+ Simpson's diversity difference.

The template used for profiling TCR beta VDJ and CDR3 was genomic DNA. MiXCR, applied by TCRdb to the reads, yields one record per CDR3 protein. The sample holds over 150,000 distinct CDR3 sequences, 35% to 55% seen once. Comment on this clonotype: Its antigen is currently unknown. A read error may explain this, as a much larger clone is one base away.

Material: sorted CD4+, CD8+, or CD8+CD57+ T cells (not recorded which) from PBMCs. This sequence was found in a human donor in good health. This chain connects TRBV7-3 to TRBJ1-3; D gene uncertain. CDR3 residues: CVSSLSPAGSGNTIYF. CDR3 DNA: TGTGTCAGCAGCTTAAGTCCAGCCGGCTCGGGAAACACCATATATTTT.